Described below is a single TCR beta chain sequence and its context. The target antigen is unknown. The sample is drawn from a study of shared clonotypes between healthy human individuals. Study-level information: The composition of the donors was a couple of women and a few men aged 18 to 49. Overall study results and limits: The sharing of about 5% of naive CD4 clonotypes was seen across a handful of donors. In the sorted subsets, rarefaction showed sequencing was incomplete despite large depth.

The protocol was immunoSEQ multiplex PCR, while the TCRdb copy is restricted to in-frame clones and leaves out a portion. The table records around 1.4 million clones, about 98.5% of them present only once. Germline lookup yields CDR1 SGHNT and CDR2 YYREEE (reference sequence). V trimming: 2 bases; J trimming: 7 bases; junction bases outside the gene matches: 14. The CDR3 sequence is 18 residues long. The source material was naive CD4+ T cells sorted from blood. The subset here: CD45RA+ positively selected. The sequence derives from a man aged 25 to 45 in good health. V is TRBV5-4 and J is TRBJ2-5; 13 bases are shared with TRBD2. The CDR3 loop is CASSFGLAGESLLGTQYF. The CDR3 coding sequence is TGTGCCAGCAGCTTCGGACTAGCGGGAGAGTCTTTGCTAGGGACCCAGTACTTC.